Below are 17 T cell receptor beta chains sequenced from a single sample in a study of blood T cell repertoires in COVID-19 (dated by TCRdb to 2020 to 2021). Receptors were amplified or captured by the immunoSEQ multiplex PCR assay. TCRdb mirrors the immuneACCESS table, restricted to in-frame sequences. Some clones are absent from its copies; in checked studies, under half trace to an unresolved V gene, and the reason for the others is unknown. Here the sample has around 230,000 clones; roughly 89% occur a single time. Around 2.2% of the sample goes to the ten largest clones. Material for sequencing was peripheral blood. Receptor source: a man aged 25 to 45 who had recovered from COVID-19.

This clone was picked up one time. The V call is TRBV5-1, the J call TRBJ1-5, with 7 positions matching TRBD1. This CDR3 region has 16 residues. V gave up 5 bases and J gave up 3 bases; unmatched junction bases: 11. The germline V gene encodes CDR1 SGHRS and CDR2 YFSETQ. Here the CDR3 DNA reads TGCGCCAGCAGGATACAGGGGAAATGGTACAATCAGCCCCAGCATTTT. Protein: CASRIQGKWYNQPQHF.

J is TRBJ1-1 and V is TRBV19, with D tentatively TRBD1 (6 bases). V was clipped by 2 bases and J by 3 bases, with 13 bases between them. In germline, CDR1 is LNHDA, CDR2 SQIVND (reference sequence). There are 15 residues in the CDR3. The DNA for the CDR3 is TGTGCCAGTAGTATACCGGGGGGCAGATACACTGAAGCTTTCTTT. Translating it yields CASSIPGGRYTEAFF.

By share of the sample, this clone is medium-sized. The chain uses TRBV27 and TRBJ1-5, with a tentative D call TRBD1 (6 bases). The CDR3 has 13 amino acids. Trimming removed 5 bases at V and 5 bases at J, with 10 bases between. Germline CDR1 reads MNHEY; CDR2 reads SMNVEV (reference sequence). The CDR3 DNA reads TGTGCCAGCAGTCAACAGGGCCATCAGCCCCAGCATTTT. Its protein product is CASSQQGHQPQHF.

The genes are TRBV7-2 and TRBJ2-5; 7 nucleotides align to TRBD1. V was pared by 3 bases and J by 2 bases, with 6 bases of the junction left unmatched. The CDR3 totals 15 residues. The germline CDR1 and CDR2 sequences are SGHTA and FQGNSA. This chain's CDR3 is CASSLNMGQQETQYF. CDR3 nucleotide sequence: TGTGCCAGCAGCTTGAATATGGGACAGCAAGAGACCCAGTACTTC. Based on the CDR3 plus reference TRBV7-2 and TRBJ2-5, the full variable domain is GAGVSQSPSNKVTEKGKDVELRCDPISGHTALYWYRQSLGQGLEFLIYFQGNSAPDKSGLPSDRFSAERTGGSVSTLTIQRTQQEDSAVYLCASSLNMGQQETQYFGPGTRLLVL.

The CDR3 DNA follows: TGTGCCAGTAGTATAGCTGGCCCCGGGGCCAACGTCCTGACTTTC. Translated: CASSIAGPGANVLTF. This sequence joins TRBV19 and TRBJ2-6; unclear D gene. The ends were cut back, 1 base at V and 4 bases at J, with 8 bases in the middle. CDR1 is LNHDA, CDR2 SQIVND, per germline (reference sequence). This CDR3 spans 15 amino acids.

The chain has TRBV27 and TRBJ1-1, with D perhaps TRBD1 (6 bases). The ends were cut back, 6 bases at V and 6 bases at J, with 17 bases in the middle. CDR1 is MNHEY and CDR2 is SMNVEV in the germline V gene (reference sequence). This CDR3 has 14 amino acids. The CDR3 loop is CASSLDRSHAEAFF. The CDR3 nucleotides read TGTGCCAGCAGCTTGGACAGAAGTCACGCTGAAGCTTTCTTT.

This clone was counted a few times. The chain recombines TRBV4-1 with TRBJ2-1, with 8 positions matching TRBD2. Trimming took 0 bases from V and 7 from J; bases not matched to a gene: 8. CDR1 and CDR2 (germline): MGHRA, YSYEKL. This CDR3 region has 16 residues. The CDR3 reads CASSQDPAGVGNEQFF. For the CDR3, the DNA is TGCGCCAGCAGCCAAGATCCAGCGGGGGTAGGGAATGAGCAGTTCTTC.

This clone was observed a single time. The CDR3 DNA reads as TGTGCCAGCAGCTACGGACAGAATCAGCCCCAGCATTTT. Residues: CASSYGQNQPQHF. J is TRBJ1-5 and V is TRBV11-2; perhaps TRBD1 as D (6 bases). V dropped 4 bases and J dropped 4 bases, with 8 bases sitting between them. Germline assignment: CDR1 SGHAT and CDR2 FQNNGV. This CDR3 is 13 amino acids long.

This chain joins TRBV30 and TRBJ2-2; D is perhaps TRBD1 (7 bases). The ends were cut back, 2 bases at V and 4 bases at J, with 17 bases in the middle. The CDR3 covers 16 residues. Germline assignment: CDR1 GTSNPN and CDR2 SVGIG (reference sequence). The CDR3 spells CAWSWLRGAGTGELFF. In DNA, the CDR3 is TGTGCCTGGAGTTGGCTCAGGGGGGCGGGCACCGGGGAGCTGTTTTTT.

This clone came up once. V and J are TRBV10-1 and TRBJ2-1; D is undetermined. The CDR3 covers 15 residues. V was pared by 3 bases and J by 4 bases, with 13 bases between. The V gene's germline CDR1 is WNHNN and CDR2 SYGVQD (reference sequence). The DNA for the CDR3 is TGCGCCAGCAGTGACCCCGTGACGGGTTACAATGAGCAGTTCTTC. Protein: CASSDPVTGYNEQFF.

The CDR3 reads CASSSERQGREAFF. Written as DNA, the CDR3 is TGTGCCAGCAGCTCCGAACGACAGGGGCGAGAAGCTTTCTTT. J is TRBJ1-1 and V is TRBV7-2; 8 nucleotides agree with TRBD1. The CDR3 runs to 14 residues. After removal of 4 bases from V and 8 bases from J, the junction contained 9 bases not matched to a gene. Germline V gene data show CDR1 as SGHTA and CDR2 as FQGNSA.

The chain uses TRBV7-9 and TRBJ2-3, with 9 bases fitting TRBD2. The germline V gene encodes CDR1 SEHNR and CDR2 FQNEAQ (reference sequence). The CDR3 runs 16 residues. J lost 12 bases, V lost 4 bases, and 17 bases had no gene match. The DNA of the CDR3 is TGTGCCAGCAGCTCCACCAGGGCGGGGGGGCCCAGGTCCCAGTATTTT. Encoded protein: CASSSTRAGGPRSQYF.

This clone was recorded a few times. The chain links TRBV29-1 to TRBJ2-7, with D possibly TRBD2 on 5 matching bases. The CDR3 totals 12 residues. V lost 4 bases, J lost 3 bases, and 10 bases lay in between. Germline V lookup: CDR1 SQVTM, CDR2 ANQGSEA. The CDR3 loop is CSVAPGSYEQYF. Here the CDR3 DNA reads TGCAGCGTTGCCCCGGGGAGCTACGAGCAGTACTTC.

V gene TRBV28 combines with J gene TRBJ1-4, with a tentative D call TRBD1 (6 bases). Trimming removed 5 bases from V and 0 bases from J, with 10 bases in between. Germline V gene lookup returns CDR1 MDHEN and CDR2 SYDVKM. This CDR3 has 15 amino acids. The DNA of the CDR3 is TGTGCCAGCAGTCTCCGGACAGCAACTAATGAAAAACTGTTTTTT. It codes for CASSLRTATNEKLFF.

This clone was found a few times. J is TRBJ2-7 and V is TRBV13; 7 bases agree with TRBD1. This CDR3 spans 16 amino acids. CDR1 PRHDT and CDR2 FYEKMQ come from the germline V gene (reference sequence). With V trimmed by 5 bases and J by 0 bases, 10 bases remained unmatched. The DNA for the CDR3 is TGTGCCAGCAGCCATGTTGCCGGGACAGTCTCCTACGAGCAGTACTTC. Translating it yields CASSHVAGTVSYEQYF.

The gene calls are TRBV24-1 and TRBJ1-5, with 9 bases aligning to TRBD1. The J segment lost 6 bases and the V segment lost 5 bases, leaving 4 bases of the junction unmatched. The CDR3 is 14 amino acids. Germline lookup yields CDR1 KGHDR and CDR2 SFDVKD. The CDR3 nucleotides are TGTGCCACCAGTGGGACAGGGGTAGGTCAGCCCCAGCATTTT. Translated: CATSGTGVGQPQHF.

The rearrangement links TRBV29-1 to TRBJ2-1; 8 bases agree with TRBD1. Germline assignment: CDR1 SQVTM and CDR2 ANQGSEA. Trimming cost V 7 bases and J 7 bases; bases outside gene matches: 6. The CDR3 runs 12 residues. The CDR3 reads CSGTGTGNEQFF. DNA for the CDR3: TGCAGCGGAACCGGGACAGGAAATGAGCAGTTCTTC.